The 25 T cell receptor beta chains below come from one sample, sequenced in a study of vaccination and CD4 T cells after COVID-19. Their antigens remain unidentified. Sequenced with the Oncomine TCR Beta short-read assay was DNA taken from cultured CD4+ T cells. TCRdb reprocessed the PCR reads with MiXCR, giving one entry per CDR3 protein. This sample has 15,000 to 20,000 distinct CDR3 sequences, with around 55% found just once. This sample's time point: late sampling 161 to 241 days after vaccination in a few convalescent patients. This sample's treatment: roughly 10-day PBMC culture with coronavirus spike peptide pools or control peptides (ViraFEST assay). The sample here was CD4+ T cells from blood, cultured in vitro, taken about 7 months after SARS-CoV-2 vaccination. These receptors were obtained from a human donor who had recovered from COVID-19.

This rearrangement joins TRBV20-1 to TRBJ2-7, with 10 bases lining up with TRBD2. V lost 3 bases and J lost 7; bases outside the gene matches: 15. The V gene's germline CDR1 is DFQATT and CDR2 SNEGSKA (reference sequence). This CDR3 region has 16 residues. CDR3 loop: CSASGLAASGSREQYF. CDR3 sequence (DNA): TGCAGTGCTAGTGGTTTAGCGGCTAGCGGGAGTCGGGAGCAGTACTTC.

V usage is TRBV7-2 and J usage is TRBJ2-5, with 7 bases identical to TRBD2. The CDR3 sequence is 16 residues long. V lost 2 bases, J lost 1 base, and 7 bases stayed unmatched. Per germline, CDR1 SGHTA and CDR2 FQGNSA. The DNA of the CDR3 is TGTGCCAGCAGCTTATCGGGGGGATTGGGCCAAGAGACCCAGTACTTC. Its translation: CASSLSGGLGQETQYF.

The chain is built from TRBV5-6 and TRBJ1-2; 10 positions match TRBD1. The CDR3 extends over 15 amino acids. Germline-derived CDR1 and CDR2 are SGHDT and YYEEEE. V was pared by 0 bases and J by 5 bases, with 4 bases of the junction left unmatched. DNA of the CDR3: TGTGCCAGCAGCTTGGGGGGGACAGGGGCTTATGGCTACACCTTC. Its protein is CASSLGGTGAYGYTF.

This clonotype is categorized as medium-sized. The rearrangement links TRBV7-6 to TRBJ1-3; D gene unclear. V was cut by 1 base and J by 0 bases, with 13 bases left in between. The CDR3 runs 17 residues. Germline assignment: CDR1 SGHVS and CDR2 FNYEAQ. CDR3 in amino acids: CASSLGAWDGSGNTIYF. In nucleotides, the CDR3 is TGTGCCAGCAGCTTAGGGGCTTGGGATGGCTCTGGAAACACCATATATTTT. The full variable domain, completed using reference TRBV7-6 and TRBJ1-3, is GAGVSQSPRYKVTKRGQDVALRCDPISGHVSLYWYRQALGQGPEFLTYFNYEAQQDKSGLPNDRFSAERPEGSISTLTIQRTEQRDSAMYRCASSLGAWDGSGNTIYFGEGSWLTVV.

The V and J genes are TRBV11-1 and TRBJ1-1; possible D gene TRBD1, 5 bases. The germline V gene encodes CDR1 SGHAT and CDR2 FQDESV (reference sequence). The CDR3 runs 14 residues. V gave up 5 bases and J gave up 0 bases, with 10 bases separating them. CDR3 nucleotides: TGTGCCAGCAGCCTGGACATGATGAACACTGAAGCTTTCTTT. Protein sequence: CASSLDMMNTEAFF. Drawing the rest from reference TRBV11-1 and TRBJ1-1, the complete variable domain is EAEVAQSPRYKITEKSQAVAFWCDPISGHATLYWYRQILGQGPELLVQFQDESVVDDSQLPKDRFSAERLKGVDSTLKIQPAELGDSAMYLCASSLDMMNTEAFFGQGTRLTVV.

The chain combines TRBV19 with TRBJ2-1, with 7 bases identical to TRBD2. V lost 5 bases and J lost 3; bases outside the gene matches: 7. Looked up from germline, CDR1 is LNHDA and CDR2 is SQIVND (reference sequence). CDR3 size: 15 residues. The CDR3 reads CASSPLAGDYNEQFF. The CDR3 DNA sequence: TGTGCCAGTAGTCCCTTGGCGGGGGACTACAATGAGCAGTTCTTC.

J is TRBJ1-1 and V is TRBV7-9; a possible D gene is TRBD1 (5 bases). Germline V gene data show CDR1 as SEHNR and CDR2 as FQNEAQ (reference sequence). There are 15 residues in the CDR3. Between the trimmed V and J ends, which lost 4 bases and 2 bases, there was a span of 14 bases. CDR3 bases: TGTGCCAGCAGCTCGGCGGGGCGCACAAACACTGAAGCTTTCTTT. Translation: CASSSAGRTNTEAFF. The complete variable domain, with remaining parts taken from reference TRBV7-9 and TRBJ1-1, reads DTGVSQNPRHKITKRGQNVTFRCDPISEHNRLYWYRQTLGQGPEFLTYFQNEAQLEKSRLLSDRFSAERPKGSFSTLEIQRTEQGDSAMYLCASSSAGRTNTEAFFGQGTRLTVV.

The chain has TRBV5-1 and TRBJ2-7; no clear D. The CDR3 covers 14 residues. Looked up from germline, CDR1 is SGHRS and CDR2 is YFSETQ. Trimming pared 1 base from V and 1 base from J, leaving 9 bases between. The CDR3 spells CASSLQPESYEQYF. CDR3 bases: TGCGCCAGCAGCTTGCAGCCCGAATCCTACGAGCAGTACTTC. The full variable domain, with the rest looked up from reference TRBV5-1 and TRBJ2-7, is KAGVTQTPRYLIKTRGQQVTLSCSPISGHRSVSWYQQTPGQGLQFLFEYFSETQRNKGNFPGRFSGRQFSNSRSEMNVSTLELGDSALYLCASSLQPESYEQYFGPGTRLTVT.

The CDR3 DNA follows: TGTGCCAGCAGCCGAGAAACTAGCACAGATACGCAGTATTTT. This gives the protein CASSRETSTDTQYF. The J gene is TRBJ2-3, the V gene TRBV7-8, with unresolved D. Germline V gives CDR1 SGHVS, CDR2 FQNEAQ. Trimming removed 5 bases from V and 0 bases from J, with 9 bases in between. The CDR3 runs to 14 residues.

The chain's CDR3 is CASSSDGASTDTQYF. The DNA for the CDR3 is TGCGCCAGCAGCTCGGACGGAGCTAGCACAGATACGCAGTATTTT. The chain combines TRBV5-1 with TRBJ2-3, with unresolved D. CDR3 size: 15 residues. Germline assignment: CDR1 SGHRS and CDR2 YFSETQ. V lost 3 bases, J lost 0 bases, and 11 bases lay in between.

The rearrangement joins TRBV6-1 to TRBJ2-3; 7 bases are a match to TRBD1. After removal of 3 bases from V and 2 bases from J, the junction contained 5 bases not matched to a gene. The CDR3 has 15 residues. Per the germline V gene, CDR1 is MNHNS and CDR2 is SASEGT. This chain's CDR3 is CASSDGGQPTDTQYF. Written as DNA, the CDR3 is TGTGCCAGCAGTGATGGGGGACAGCCCACAGATACGCAGTATTTT.

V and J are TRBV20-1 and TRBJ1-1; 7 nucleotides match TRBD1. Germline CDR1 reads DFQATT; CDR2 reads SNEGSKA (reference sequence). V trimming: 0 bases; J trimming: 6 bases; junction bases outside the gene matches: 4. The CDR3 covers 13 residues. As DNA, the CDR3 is TGCAGTGCTAGAGATAGGGGGCGGGCTGAAGCTTTCTTT. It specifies CSARDRGRAEAFF.

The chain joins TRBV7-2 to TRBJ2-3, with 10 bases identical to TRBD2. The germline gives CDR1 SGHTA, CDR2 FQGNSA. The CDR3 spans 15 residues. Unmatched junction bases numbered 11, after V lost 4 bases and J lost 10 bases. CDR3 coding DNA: TGTGCCAGCAGCTCCCCCGCTAGCGGGGGCCTCCCGCAGTATTTT. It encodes CASSSPASGGLPQYF.

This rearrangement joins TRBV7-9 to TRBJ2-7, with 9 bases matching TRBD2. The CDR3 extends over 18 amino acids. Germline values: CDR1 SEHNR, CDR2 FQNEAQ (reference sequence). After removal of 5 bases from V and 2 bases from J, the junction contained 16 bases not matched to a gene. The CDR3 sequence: CASSRSSLAGAVAYEQYF. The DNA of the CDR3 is TGTGCCAGCAGCCGATCATCCTTAGCGGGAGCCGTGGCCTACGAGCAGTACTTC.

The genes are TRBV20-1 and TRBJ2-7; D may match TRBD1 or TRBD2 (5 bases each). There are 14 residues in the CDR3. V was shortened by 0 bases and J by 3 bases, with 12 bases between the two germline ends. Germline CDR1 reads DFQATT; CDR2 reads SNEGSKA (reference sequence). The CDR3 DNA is TGCAGTGCTAGAGATACGGGGCAAAGCTACGAGCAGTACTTC. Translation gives CSARDTGQSYEQYF.

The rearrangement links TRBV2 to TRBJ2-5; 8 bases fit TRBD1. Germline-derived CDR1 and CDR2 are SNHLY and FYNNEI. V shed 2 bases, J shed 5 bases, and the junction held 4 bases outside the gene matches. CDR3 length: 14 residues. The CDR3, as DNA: TGTGCCAGCAGTGAACAGGGGGCGGGGGAGACCCAGTACTTC. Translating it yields CASSEQGAGETQYF.

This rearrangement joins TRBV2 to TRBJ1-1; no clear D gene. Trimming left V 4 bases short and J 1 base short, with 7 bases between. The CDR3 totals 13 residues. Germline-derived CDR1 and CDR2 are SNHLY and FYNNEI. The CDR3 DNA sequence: TGTGCCAGCAGTGTCTCAGAGAACACTGAAGCTTTCTTT. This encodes CASSVSENTEAFF.

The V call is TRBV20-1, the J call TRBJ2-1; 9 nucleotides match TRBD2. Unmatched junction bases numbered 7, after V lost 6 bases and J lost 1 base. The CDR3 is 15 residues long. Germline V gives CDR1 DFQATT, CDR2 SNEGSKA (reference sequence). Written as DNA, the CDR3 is TGCAGTGCCCCCCAGACTAGCGGTTCCTACAATGAGCAGTTCTTC. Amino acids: CSAPQTSGSYNEQFF.

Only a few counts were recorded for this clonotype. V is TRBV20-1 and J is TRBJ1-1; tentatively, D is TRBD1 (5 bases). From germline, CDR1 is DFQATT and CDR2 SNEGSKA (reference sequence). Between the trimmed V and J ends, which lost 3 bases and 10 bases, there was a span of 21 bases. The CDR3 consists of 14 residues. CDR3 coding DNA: TGCAGTGCTAGGTACCCTCTGGGGCGACGCGGAGCTTTCTTT. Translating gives CSARYPLGRRGAFF.

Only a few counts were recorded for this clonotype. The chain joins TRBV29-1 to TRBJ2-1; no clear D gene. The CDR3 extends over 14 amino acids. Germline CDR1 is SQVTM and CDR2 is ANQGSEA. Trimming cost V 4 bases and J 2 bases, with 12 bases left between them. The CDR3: CSVVQTITYNEQFF. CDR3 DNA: TGCAGCGTTGTCCAGACCATCACCTACAATGAGCAGTTCTTC.

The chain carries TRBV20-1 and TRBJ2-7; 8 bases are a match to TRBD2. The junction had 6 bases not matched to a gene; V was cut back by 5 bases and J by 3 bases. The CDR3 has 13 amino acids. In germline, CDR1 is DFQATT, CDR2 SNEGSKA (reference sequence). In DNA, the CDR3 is TGCAGTGCTCGCCGACTAGCGAACTACGAGCAGTACTTC. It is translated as CSARRLANYEQYF.

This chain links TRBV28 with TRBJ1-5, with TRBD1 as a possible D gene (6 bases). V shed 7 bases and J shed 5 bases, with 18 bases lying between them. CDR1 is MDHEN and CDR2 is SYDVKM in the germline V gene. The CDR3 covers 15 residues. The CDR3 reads CASTKGGLRDQPQHF. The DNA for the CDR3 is TGTGCCAGCACCAAAGGGGGGTTGAGGGATCAGCCCCAGCATTTT.

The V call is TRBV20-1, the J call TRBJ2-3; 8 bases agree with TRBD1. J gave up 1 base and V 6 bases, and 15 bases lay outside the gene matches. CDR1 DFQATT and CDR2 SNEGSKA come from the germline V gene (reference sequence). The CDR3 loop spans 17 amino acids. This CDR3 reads CSAHVLPGQEGTDTQYF. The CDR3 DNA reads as TGCAGTGCCCATGTCCTCCCGGGACAGGAGGGCACAGATACGCAGTATTTT.

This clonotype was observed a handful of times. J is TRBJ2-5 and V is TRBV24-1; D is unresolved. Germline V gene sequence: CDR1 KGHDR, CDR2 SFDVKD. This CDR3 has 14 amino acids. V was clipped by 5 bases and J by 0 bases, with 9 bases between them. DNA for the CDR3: TGTGCCACCAGTGGCGTAGGGTACCAAGAGACCCAGTACTTC. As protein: CATSGVGYQETQYF.

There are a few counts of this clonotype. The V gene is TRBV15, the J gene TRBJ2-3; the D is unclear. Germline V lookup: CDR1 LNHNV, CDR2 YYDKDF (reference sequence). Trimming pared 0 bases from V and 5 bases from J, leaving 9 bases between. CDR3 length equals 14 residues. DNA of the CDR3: TGTGCCACCAGCAGAGAAGGTTGGGAAGATACGCAGTATTTT. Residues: CATSREGWEDTQYF.